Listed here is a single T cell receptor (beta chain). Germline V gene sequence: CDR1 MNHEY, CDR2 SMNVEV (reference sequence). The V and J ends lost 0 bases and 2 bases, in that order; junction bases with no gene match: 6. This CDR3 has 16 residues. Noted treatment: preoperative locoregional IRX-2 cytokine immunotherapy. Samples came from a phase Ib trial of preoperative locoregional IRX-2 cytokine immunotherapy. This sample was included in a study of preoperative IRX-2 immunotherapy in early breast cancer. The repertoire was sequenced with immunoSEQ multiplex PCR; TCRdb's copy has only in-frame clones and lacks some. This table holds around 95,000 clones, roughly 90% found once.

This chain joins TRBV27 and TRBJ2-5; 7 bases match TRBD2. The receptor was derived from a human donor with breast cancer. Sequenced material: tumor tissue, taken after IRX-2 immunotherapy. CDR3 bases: TGTGCCAGCAGTTTATCCTCTCCGGGGGGACAAGAGACCCAGTACTTC. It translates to CASSLSSPGGQETQYF.